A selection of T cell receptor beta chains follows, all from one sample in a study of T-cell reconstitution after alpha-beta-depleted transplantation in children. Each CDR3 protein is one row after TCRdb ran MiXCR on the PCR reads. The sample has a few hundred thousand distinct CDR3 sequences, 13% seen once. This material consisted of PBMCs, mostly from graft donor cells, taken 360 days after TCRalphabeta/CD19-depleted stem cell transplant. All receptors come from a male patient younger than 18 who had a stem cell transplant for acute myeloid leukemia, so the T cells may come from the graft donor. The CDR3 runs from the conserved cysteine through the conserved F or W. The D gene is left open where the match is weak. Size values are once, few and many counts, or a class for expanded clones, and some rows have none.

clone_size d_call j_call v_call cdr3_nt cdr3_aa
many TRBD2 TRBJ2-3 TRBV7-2 TGTGCCAGCAGCTTAGGAGGCCTAGCGGGAGCTCACACGCAGTATTTT CASSLGGLAGAHTQYF
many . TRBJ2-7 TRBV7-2 TGTGCCAGCAGCCTACCTTTGTGGGTGGGTACCTACGAGCAGTACTTC CASSLPLWVGTYEQYF
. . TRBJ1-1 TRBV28 TGTGCCAGCAGTTTGTCAGCGAAGAACACTGAAGCTTTCTTT CASSLSAKNTEAFF
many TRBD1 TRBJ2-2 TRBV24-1 TGTGCCACCAGTGCTACTCCGGGACAGATCCACGCCGGGGAGCTGTTTTTT CATSATPGQIHAGELFF
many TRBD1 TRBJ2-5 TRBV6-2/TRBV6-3 TGTGCCAGCAGGAGGGACAGCCAAGAGACCCAGTACTTC CASRRDSQETQYF
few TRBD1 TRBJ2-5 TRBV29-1 TGCAGCGTTGTCTGGGACAGTCAAGAGACCCAGTACTTC CSVVWDSQETQYF
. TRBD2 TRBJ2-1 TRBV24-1 TGTGCCACCAGTGATCCTTTCGGGACTAGCGGACCCCAAGGAAACTCCTACAATGAGCAGTTCTTC CATSDPFGTSGPQGNSYNEQFF
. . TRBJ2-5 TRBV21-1 TGTGCCAGCAGCAAAGAGGTGGGCTTTCAAGAGACCCAGTACTTC CASSKEVGFQETQYF
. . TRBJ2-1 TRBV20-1 TGCAGTGCTAGAGAAATCCGGAGTCCTGAGCAGTTCTTC CSAREIRSPEQFF
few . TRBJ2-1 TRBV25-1 TGTGCCAGCAGTGAATATGGGGGAGATTACTACAATGAGCAGTTCTTC CASSEYGGDYYNEQFF
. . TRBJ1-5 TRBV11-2 TGTGCCAGCAGCTTTGGATCTAACAATCAGCCCCAGCATTTT CASSFGSNNQPQHF
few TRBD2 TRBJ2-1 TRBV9 TGTGCCAGCAGCGTAGAGACTAGCGTACCCCATGAGCAGTTCTTC CASSVETSVPHEQFF
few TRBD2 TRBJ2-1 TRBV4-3 TGCGCCAGCAGCCTTCTACGGGGGGTCAATGAGCAGTTCTTC CASSLLRGVNEQFF
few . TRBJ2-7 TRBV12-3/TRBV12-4 TGTGCCAGCACCGCGACCTACCCTCTTTACGAGCAGTACTTC CASTATYPLYEQYF
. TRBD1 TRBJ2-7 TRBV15 TGTGCCACCAGCAGGGCTGGTCCCGGGACAGGGTATTACGAGCAGTACTTC CATSRAGPGTGYYEQYF
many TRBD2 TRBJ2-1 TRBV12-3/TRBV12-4 TGTGCCAGCAGTATCCGGAGACTAGCCAACAATGAGCAGTTCTTC CASSIRRLANNEQFF